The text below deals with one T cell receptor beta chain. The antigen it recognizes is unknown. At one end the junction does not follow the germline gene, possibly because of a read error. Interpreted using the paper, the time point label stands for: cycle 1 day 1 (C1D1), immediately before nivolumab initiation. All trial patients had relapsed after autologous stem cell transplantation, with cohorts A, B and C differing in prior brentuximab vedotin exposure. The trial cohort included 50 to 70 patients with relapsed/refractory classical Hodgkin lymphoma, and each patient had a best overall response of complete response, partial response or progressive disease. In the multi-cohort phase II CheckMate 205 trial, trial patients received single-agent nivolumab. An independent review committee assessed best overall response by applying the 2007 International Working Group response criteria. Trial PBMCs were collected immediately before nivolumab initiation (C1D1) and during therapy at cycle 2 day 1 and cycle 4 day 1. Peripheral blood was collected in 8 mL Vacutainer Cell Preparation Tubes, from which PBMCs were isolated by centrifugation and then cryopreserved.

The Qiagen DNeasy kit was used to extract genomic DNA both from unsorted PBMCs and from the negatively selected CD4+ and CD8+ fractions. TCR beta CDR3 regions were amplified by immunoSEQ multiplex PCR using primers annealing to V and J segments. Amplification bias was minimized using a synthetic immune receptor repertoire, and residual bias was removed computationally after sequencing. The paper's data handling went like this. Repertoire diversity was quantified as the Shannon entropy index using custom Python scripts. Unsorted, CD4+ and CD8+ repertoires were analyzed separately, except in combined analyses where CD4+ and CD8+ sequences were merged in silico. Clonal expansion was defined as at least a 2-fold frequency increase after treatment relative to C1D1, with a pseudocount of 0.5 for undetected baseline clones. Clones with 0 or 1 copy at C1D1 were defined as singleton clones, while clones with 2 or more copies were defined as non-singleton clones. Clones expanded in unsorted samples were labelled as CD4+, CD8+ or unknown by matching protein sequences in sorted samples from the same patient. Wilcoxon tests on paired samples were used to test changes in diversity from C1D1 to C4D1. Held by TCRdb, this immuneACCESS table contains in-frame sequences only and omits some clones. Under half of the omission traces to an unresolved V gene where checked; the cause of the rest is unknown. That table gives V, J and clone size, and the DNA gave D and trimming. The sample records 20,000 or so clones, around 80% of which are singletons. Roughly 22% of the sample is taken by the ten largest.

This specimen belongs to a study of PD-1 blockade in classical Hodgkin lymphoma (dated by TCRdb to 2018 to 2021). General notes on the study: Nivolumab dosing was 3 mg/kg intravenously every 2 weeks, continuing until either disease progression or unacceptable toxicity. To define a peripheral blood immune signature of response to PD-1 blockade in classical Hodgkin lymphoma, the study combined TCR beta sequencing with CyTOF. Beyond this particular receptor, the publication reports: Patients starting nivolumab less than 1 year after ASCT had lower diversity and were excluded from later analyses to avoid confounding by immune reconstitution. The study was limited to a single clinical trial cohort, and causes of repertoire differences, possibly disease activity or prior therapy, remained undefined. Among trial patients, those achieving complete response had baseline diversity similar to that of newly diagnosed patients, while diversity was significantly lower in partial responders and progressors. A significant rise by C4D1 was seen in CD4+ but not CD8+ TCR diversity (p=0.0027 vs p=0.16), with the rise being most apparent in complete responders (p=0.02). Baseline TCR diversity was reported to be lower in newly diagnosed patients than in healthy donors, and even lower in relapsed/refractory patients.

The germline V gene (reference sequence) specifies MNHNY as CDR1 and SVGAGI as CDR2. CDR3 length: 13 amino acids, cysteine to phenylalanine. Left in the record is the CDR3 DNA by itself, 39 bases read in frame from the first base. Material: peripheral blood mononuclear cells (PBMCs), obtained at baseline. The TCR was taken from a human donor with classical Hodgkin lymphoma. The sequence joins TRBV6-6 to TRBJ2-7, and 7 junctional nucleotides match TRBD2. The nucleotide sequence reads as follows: TGTGCCAGCAGTTACAAATTTGCGGGGGATAATGACTTC. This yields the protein CASSYKFAGDNDF.